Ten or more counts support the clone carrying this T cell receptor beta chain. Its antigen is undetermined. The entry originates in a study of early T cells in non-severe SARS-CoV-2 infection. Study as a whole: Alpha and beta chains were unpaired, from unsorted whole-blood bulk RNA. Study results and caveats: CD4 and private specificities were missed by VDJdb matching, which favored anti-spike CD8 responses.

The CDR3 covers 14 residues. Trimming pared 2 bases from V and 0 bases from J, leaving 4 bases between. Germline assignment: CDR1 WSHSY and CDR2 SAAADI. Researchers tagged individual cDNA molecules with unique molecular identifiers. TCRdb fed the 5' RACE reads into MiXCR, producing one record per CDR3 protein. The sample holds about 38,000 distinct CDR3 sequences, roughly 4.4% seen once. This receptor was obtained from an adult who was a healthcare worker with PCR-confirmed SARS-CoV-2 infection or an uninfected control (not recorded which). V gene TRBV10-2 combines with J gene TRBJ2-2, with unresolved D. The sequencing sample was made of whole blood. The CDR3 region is CASSEVPNTGELFF. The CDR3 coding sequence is TGCGCCAGCAGTGAGGTACCGAACACCGGGGAGCTGTTTTTT.